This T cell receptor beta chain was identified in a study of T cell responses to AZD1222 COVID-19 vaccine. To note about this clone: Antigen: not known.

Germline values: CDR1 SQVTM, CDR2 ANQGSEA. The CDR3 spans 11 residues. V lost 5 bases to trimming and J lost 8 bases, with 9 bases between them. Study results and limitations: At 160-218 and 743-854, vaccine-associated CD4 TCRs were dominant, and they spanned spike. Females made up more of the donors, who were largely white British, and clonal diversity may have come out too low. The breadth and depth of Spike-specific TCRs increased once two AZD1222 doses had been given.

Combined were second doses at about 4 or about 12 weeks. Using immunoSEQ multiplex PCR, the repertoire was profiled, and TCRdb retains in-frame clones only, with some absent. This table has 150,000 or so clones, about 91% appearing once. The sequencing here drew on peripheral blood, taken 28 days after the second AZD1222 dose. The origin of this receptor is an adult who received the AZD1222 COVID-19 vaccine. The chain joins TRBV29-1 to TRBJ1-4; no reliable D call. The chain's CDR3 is CSVRGREKLFF. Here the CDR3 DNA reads TGCAGCGTTCGAGGGCGGGAAAAACTGTTTTTT.